This TCR beta chain was captured in a study of CD8+ T cells in alopecia areata. Overall study results and limits: Clonality was higher in lesional than normal scalp, especially in alopecia totalis/universalis.

It was cDNA, reverse transcribed from extracted RNA, that served as the sequencing template. Only in-frame clones appear in the TCRdb table, and some are missing; sequencing was by immunoSEQ multiplex PCR. The table includes 150,000 or so clones, about 54% detected once. PBMCs yielded sorted CD4+ and CD8+ T cells. This clone occurred a few times. Its antigen is unidentified. The CDR3 runs to 16 residues. The V gene lost 1 base and the J gene lost 2 bases, with 15 bases spanning the gap. CDR1 is SQVTM and CDR2 is ANQGSEA in the germline V gene. Specimen: CD4+ T cells sorted from blood. The chain recombines TRBV29-1 with TRBJ1-3, with D perhaps TRBD1 (5 bases). This clonotype was obtained from a human donor in good health. CDR3 sequence: CSVEVGPGSAGNTIYF. The CDR3 DNA reads as TGCAGCGTTGAAGTGGGTCCAGGGTCTGCTGGAAACACCATATATTTT.